The present TCR beta chain was sequenced within a study of high-grade serous ovarian cancer treatment subgroups. Study-level points and caveats: Spatial context was lost because tumors were sequenced in bulk. Different patients shared almost no repertoire; same-patient tumors shared 0.11 to 0.79.

The protocol was immunoSEQ multiplex PCR, while the TCRdb copy is restricted to in-frame clones and leaves out a portion. The sample consists of more than 15,000 clones, approximately 73% of them appearing once. Tumor tissue was taken before any definitive surgery or chemotherapy was given. The germline V and J ends were trimmed by 3 bases and 8 bases, with 13 bases remaining between them. This CDR3 comprises 13 residues. CDR1 GTSNPN and CDR2 SVGIG come from the germline V gene (reference sequence). The table lists this clone with a few counts. The target antigen is unknown. Sequencing input: tumor tissue. The origin of this receptor is a human donor with high-grade serous ovarian cancer. The chain links TRBV30 to TRBJ1-4, with D tentatively TRBD1 (6 bases). This chain's CDR3 is CAWSDDQGEKLFF. The DNA for the CDR3 is TGTGCCTGGAGCGACGACCAGGGGGAAAAACTGTTTTTT. Looking up the rest from reference TRBV30 and TRBJ1-4 gives the full variable domain: SQTIHQWPATLVQPVGSPLSLECTVEGTSNPNLYWYRQAAGRGLQLLFYSVGIGQISSEVPQNLSASRPQDRQFILSSKKLLLSDSGFYLCAWSDDQGEKLFFGSGTQLSVL.